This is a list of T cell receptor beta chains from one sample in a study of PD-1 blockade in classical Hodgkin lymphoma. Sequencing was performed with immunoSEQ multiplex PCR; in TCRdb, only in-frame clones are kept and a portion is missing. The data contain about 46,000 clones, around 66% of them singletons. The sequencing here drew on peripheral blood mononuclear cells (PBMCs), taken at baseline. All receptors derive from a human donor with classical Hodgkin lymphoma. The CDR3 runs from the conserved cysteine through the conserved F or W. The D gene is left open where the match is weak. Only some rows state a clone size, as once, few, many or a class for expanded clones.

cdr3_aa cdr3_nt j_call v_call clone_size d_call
CASSIDGDLSYEQYF TGTGCCAGTAGTATAGATGGGGACCTATCCTACGAGCAGTACTTC TRBJ2-7 TRBV19 - -
CASSPPRTLAYNEQFF TGTGCCAGCTCACCCCCCCGGACTCTAGCCTACAATGAGCAGTTCTTC TRBJ2-1 TRBV18 few -
CASKNVQADGSGYTF TGTGCCAGTAAGAATGTCCAGGCTGATGGGTCTGGCTACACCTTC TRBJ1-2 TRBV19 - -
CASSWASGRASGELFF TGTGCCAGCAGTTGGGCTAGCGGGAGGGCCTCCGGGGAGCTGTTTTTT TRBJ2-2 TRBV6-5 - TRBD2
CASSGGSLSNQPQHF TGTGCCAGTAGTGGGGGCAGTCTTAGCAATCAGCCCCAGCATTTT TRBJ1-5 TRBV19 - -
CATSRDGVGGPGETQYF TGTGCCACCAGCAGAGACGGGGTTGGGGGCCCCGGGGAGACCCAGTACTTC TRBJ2-5 TRBV15 - -
CASSLDVPYNSPLHF TGTGCCAGCAGCTTGGACGTCCCCTATAATTCACCCCTCCACTTT TRBJ1-6 TRBV5-6 - -
CASSPGTGGKGGSGYTF TGTGCCAGCAGTCCCGGGACAGGGGGTAAGGGGGGAAGTGGCTACACCTTC TRBJ1-2 TRBV28 few TRBD1
CASRPDSRSNSPLHF TGTGCCAGCAGGCCGGACAGCCGGTCTAATTCACCCCTCCACTTT TRBJ1-6 TRBV6-6 few -
CASSQSLGPFEAFF TGCGCCAGCAGCCAATCTCTTGGACCCTTTGAAGCTTTCTTT TRBJ1-1 TRBV5-1 - -
CATSRDAGGYYEQYF TGTGCCACCAGCAGAGATGCAGGGGGCTACTACGAGCAGTACTTC TRBJ2-7 TRBV15 - TRBD1
CASRPGLPPYNEQFF TGTGCCAGCAGACCGGGACTACCGCCCTACAATGAGCAGTTCTTC TRBJ2-1 TRBV5-5 - TRBD2
CASSPPRGPVSEKLFF TGTGCCAGCTCACCTCCCAGGGGGCCTGTTAGTGAAAAACTGTTTTTT TRBJ1-4 TRBV18 - TRBD1
CASRTLWGDTGELFF TGTGCCAGCAGGACGCTCTGGGGGGACACCGGGGAGCTGTTTTTT TRBJ2-2 TRBV7-9 - -
CASSMSLTYEQYF TGTGCCAGTAGTATGAGCCTCACCTACGAGCAGTACTTC TRBJ2-7 TRBV19 once -
CASSLEQGFSGGYTF TGTGCCAGCAGCTTGGAACAGGGTTTTTCAGGGGGCTACACCTTC TRBJ1-2 TRBV5-8 - -
CASSPVTGGVGGYTF TGCGCCAGCAGCCCGGTAACAGGGGGCGTAGGGGGCTACACCTTC TRBJ1-2 TRBV5-1 - TRBD1
CASSQARALTANTGELFF TGCGCCAGCAGCCAAGCCAGGGCCCTAACTGCGAACACCGGGGAGCTGTTTTTT TRBJ2-2 TRBV4-1 - -
CASSMRSRVNEKLFF TGTGCCAGTAGTATGAGGAGTAGGGTTAATGAAAAACTGTTTTTT TRBJ1-4 TRBV19 - -
CASSFRVGSYNEQFF TGTGCCAGCAGCTTTAGGGTGGGCTCCTACAATGAGCAGTTCTTC TRBJ2-1 TRBV5-6 - -
CASSLAGRQGKETQYF TGTGCCAGCAGCTTAGCGGGCAGACAGGGCAAAGAGACCCAGTACTTC TRBJ2-5 TRBV7-8 - TRBD1
CSVDLDGDTQYF TGCAGCGTTGATCTAGATGGAGATACGCAGTATTTT TRBJ2-3 TRBV29-1 - -
CASSDRTGGKDTQYF TGTGCCAGCAGCGACAGGACAGGGGGAAAAGATACGCAGTATTTT TRBJ2-3 TRBV11-3 - TRBD1
CASSFQGSYEQYF TGCGCCAGCAGCTTCCAGGGAAGTTACGAGCAGTACTTC TRBJ2-7 TRBV5-1 - -
CASSIGDINQPQHF TGTGCCAGTAGTATCGGGGACATTAATCAGCCCCAGCATTTT TRBJ1-5 TRBV19 - -
CASSVGGLSNEQFF TGTGCCAGCAGCGTCGGCGGACTCAGCAATGAGCAGTTCTTC TRBJ2-1 TRBV9 - -
CASSFRDRGLLDEQFF TGTGCCAGCAGCTTCCGGGACAGGGGGCTTTTGGATGAGCAGTTCTTC TRBJ2-1 TRBV11-2 - TRBD1
CASSHPQISTDTQYF TGTGCCAGCAGTCACCCACAGATAAGCACAGATACGCAGTATTTT TRBJ2-3 TRBV28 - -
CAIGQGTMFYEQYF TGTGCCATCGGACAAGGGACTATGTTTTACGAGCAGTACTTC TRBJ2-7 TRBV6-1 few TRBD2
CASSPPDRDNGYTF TGTGCCAGTAGTCCGCCCGACAGGGACAATGGCTACACCTTC TRBJ1-2 TRBV19 - TRBD1
CASRLPGADYGYTF TGTGCCAGCAGACTACCGGGGGCCGACTATGGCTACACCTTC TRBJ1-2 TRBV9 - -
CASGGEGHTEAFF TGTGCCAGCGGGGGGGAGGGCCACACTGAAGCTTTCTTT TRBJ1-1 TRBV25-1 - -
CASRTSGEFTGELFF TGTGCCAGCAGAACTAGCGGGGAGTTCACCGGGGAGCTGTTTTTT TRBJ2-2 TRBV7-9 - TRBD2
CAWSAPTVEAFF TGTGCCTGGAGTGCCCCAACAGTTGAAGCTTTCTTT TRBJ1-1 TRBV30 - -
CASSTGQGNTEAFF TGTGCCAGCAGCACAGGACAGGGGAACACTGAAGCTTTCTTT TRBJ1-1 TRBV9 once TRBD1
CASSRQRGTNEKLFF TGTGCCAGTAGTAGACAAAGAGGAACTAATGAAAAACTGTTTTTT TRBJ1-4 TRBV19 once -
CASSPTGADTEAFF TGTGCCAGCAGCCCGACAGGGGCGGACACTGAAGCTTTCTTT TRBJ1-1 TRBV9 - TRBD1
CASSSLREPRQETQYF TGTGCCAGCAGCTCCTTGCGGGAGCCTCGCCAAGAGACCCAGTACTTC TRBJ2-5 TRBV28 - TRBD2
CASSPGLAGGRTDTQYF TGTGCTAGCAGCCCGGGACTAGCGGGAGGAAGGACAGATACGCAGTATTTT TRBJ2-3 TRBV7-7 few TRBD2
CAISESRSNQPQHF TGTGCCATCAGTGAGTCTCGGAGCAATCAGCCCCAGCATTTT TRBJ1-5 TRBV10-3 - -
CASSLALGPPNTEAFF TGTGCCAGCAGCTTGGCCTTGGGACCCCCGAACACTGAAGCTTTCTTT TRBJ1-1 TRBV5-5 few -
CASSQGQGYEQYF TGTGCCAGCAGCCAGGGACAGGGATACGAGCAGTACTTC TRBJ2-7 TRBV11-3 - TRBD1
CASSEEVAPNTEAFF TGTGCCAGCAGTGAAGAGGTCGCCCCCAACACTGAAGCTTTCTTT TRBJ1-1 TRBV6-1 many -
CASSSTLGPLFF TGTGCCAGCAGTTCGACCCTAGGGCCACTGTTTTTT TRBJ2-2 TRBV27 - -
CSAVLPDYYNEQFF TGCAGCGCCGTACTCCCGGACTACTACAATGAGCAGTTCTTC TRBJ2-1 TRBV29-1 - -
CASQAPGVVNEQFF TGTGCCTCCCAGGCCCCAGGGGTGGTAAATGAGCAGTTCTTC TRBJ2-1 TRBV7-8 - -
CASSLPGIPNVLTF TGCGCCAGCAGCTTACCAGGAATTCCCAACGTCCTGACTTTC TRBJ2-6 TRBV5-1 - -
CASSRLSLPEAFF TGTGCCAGCAGCCGTCTAAGTCTACCTGAAGCTTTCTTT TRBJ1-1 TRBV11-2 - -
CASPPPRGNAEAFF TGTGCCAGCCCCCCCCCTAGGGGGAACGCTGAAGCTTTCTTT TRBJ1-1 TRBV28 - -
CASSLRTVSYEQYF TGTGCCAGCAGTCTCCGGACAGTCTCCTACGAGCAGTACTTC TRBJ2-7 TRBV28 - -
CASSTQGGQPQHF TGTGCCAGTAGTACGCAGGGTGGCCAGCCCCAGCATTTT TRBJ1-5 TRBV19 - -
CASSEGSTDTQYF TGCGCCAGCAGTGAGGGGTCCACAGATACGCAGTATTTT TRBJ2-3 TRBV5-1 - -
CASSLTGTANTEAFF TGTGCCAGCAGTCTCACCGGGACAGCGAACACTGAAGCTTTCTTT TRBJ1-1 TRBV6-5 once TRBD1
CASSDAMRGEQYF TGCGCCAGCAGTGATGCCATGCGGGGCGAGCAGTACTTC TRBJ2-7 TRBV10-1 once -
CASSSGQGAREQYF TGTGCCAGCAGCTCGGGACAGGGGGCAAGGGAGCAGTACTTC TRBJ2-7 TRBV5-6 - TRBD1
CASSSLTTSTDTQYF TGTGCCAGCAGTTCCCTGACAACTAGCACAGATACGCAGTATTTT TRBJ2-3 TRBV28 - -
CASSLAGGEKLFF TGTGCTAGCAGCTTAGCCGGGGGCGAAAAACTGTTTTTT TRBJ1-4 TRBV7-7 - -
CASSLGLAGDEQFF TGTGCCAGCAGCTTGGGACTAGCGGGAGATGAGCAGTTCTTC TRBJ2-1 TRBV6-5 - TRBD2
CASSEWGAMNTEAFF TGTGCCAGCAGTGAGTGGGGGGCCATGAACACTGAAGCTTTCTTT TRBJ1-1 TRBV6-1 - -
CASSPPPGRESQYF TGTGCCAGCAGCCCCCCTCCCGGGAGGGAGAGTCAGTACTTC TRBJ2-4 TRBV7-2 - TRBD2